This T cell receptor beta chain was captured by sequencing in a study of T cells in Graves' hyperthyroidism and ophthalmopathy (dated by TCRdb to between 2019 and 2020). Background for the entire study: Peripheral blood was sampled at the time of initial diagnosis, prior to any treatment. Whether ophthalmopathy could be predicted prospectively was tested in an independent validation cohort made up of 18 to 20 hyperthyroidism patients plus 17 patients who later progressed to ophthalmopathy. Thyroid tissue and blood T-cell repertoires from six Graves' hyperthyroidism patients were also compared in the study. Once sampling was done, hyperthyroidism patients were given methimazole at a starting dose of 30 mg daily, whereas ophthalmopathy patients were given high-dose intravenous methylprednisolone. To identify TCR V-J signatures that set the groups apart, the researchers used a discovery cohort of about a hundred patients, made up of 40 to 45 with Graves' ophthalmopathy and 57 with stable Graves' hyperthyroidism. The 85 to 100 discovery patients were divided at random into training and test sets in a 7:3 ratio. According to the paper, TCR Vbeta CDR3 sequencing was carried out on some 130 peripheral blood samples, which came from under 50 ophthalmopathy, around 75 hyperthyroidism and roughly 17 progressor patients. Findings and caveats that apply to the study as a whole: Most expanded thyroid clonotypes (frequency above 0.001) were also detected in blood, a finding suggesting that blood repertoires may reflect thyroid immune responses. Sample size was not statistically predetermined, and blinding of investigators to group allocation was not performed. During validation, the model predicted progression to ophthalmopathy a median of around 7 months ahead of onset, with around 65% sensitivity and 72% to 80% specificity. Ophthalmopathy was separated from stable hyperthyroidism by a 13 V-J signature model, with over 85% sensitivity and about 84% specificity obtained in cross-validation and 80%/75% obtained in testing.

Ophthalmopathy patients had moderately to severely active disease, Clinical Activity Score of at least 3, NOSPECS grade of at least 4, and duration under 3 months. Patients with uncontrolled infections, other autoimmune diseases, pregnancy or lactation were excluded. Diagnoses relied on clinical symptoms, serum thyroxine and TRAb, thyroid ultrasound and orbital computed tomography. PBMCs were separated from 10 ml of fresh peripheral blood using Ficoll-Paque density gradient centrifugation. Total RNA was extracted using Trizol reagent, and RNA quality was assessed on an Agilent 2100 Bioanalyzer. Trimming accounts for 3 bases at V and 0 bases at J, while the number of junction bases matched to no gene is 8. Reading from cysteine to phenylalanine, the CDR3 counts 16 amino acids. The retained sequence is limited to the CDR3, 48 bases, with the frame set at the first base. The germline V gene encodes CDR1 DFQATT and CDR2 SNEGSKA (reference sequence).

Amplification of TCR beta CDR3 regions was carried out from RNA transcripts. The first round of RT-PCR for the TCR CDR3 was performed with the HTBI primer set and the Qiagen OneStep RT-PCR kit. Libraries were constructed in a second round of multiplex PCR, after which size selection and purification were carried out. The libraries were sequenced on an Illumina HiSeq2000 using paired-end 100 bp reads. The authors processed their data as follows. SOAPnuke was used to process the raw data, removing reads that contained adapters or uncalled bases, had a mean Phred below 15, or lacked an exact match to the constant primer or identifier. High-quality paired reads were merged using COPE v1.2.5, and each unique nucleotide sequence was defined as a clonotype. Clonotypes were aligned to IMGT TRBV, TRBD and TRBJ reference segments using MiTCR v1.1. The analysis included only V-J combinations with a frequency above 0.0001, which together covered more than 98% of the repertoires. A TCS score was defined as the ratio of F50 (clonal expansion) to E x V (chaos), with BLOSUM62-based TCRdist applied between CDR3 peptides within each V-J. Welch's t-statistics and random forest reduced 500 to 550 V-J features to 10 to 15, which were used in a naive Bayes classifier (R e1071). Clones were called with MiXCR by TCRdb after fastp trimmed the public reads at Q25, and only in-frame beta chains were retained. When rows share a CDR3 protein, they turn into one entry using the most common DNA and genes. Clone size and V and J calls follow TCRdb, not the original study. This sample is represented by approximately 600,000 distinct CDR3 sequences; about 20% of them were singletons. The top ten clones comprise 34% of the sample.

On this clonotype itself: Its specific antigen is unknown. No much larger clone exists at a distance of one base, and base qualities are not known.

This TCR was sampled from a man in his thirties or forties with Graves' ophthalmopathy. The chain employs TRBV20-1 and TRBJ2-1; TRBD2 aligns with 7 central bases. The sample taken for sequencing was blood. The CDR3 here reads CSARERAGSSYNEQFF. The DNA is TGCAGTGCTAGGGAACGAGCGGGGAGCTCCTACAATGAGCAGTTCTTC.